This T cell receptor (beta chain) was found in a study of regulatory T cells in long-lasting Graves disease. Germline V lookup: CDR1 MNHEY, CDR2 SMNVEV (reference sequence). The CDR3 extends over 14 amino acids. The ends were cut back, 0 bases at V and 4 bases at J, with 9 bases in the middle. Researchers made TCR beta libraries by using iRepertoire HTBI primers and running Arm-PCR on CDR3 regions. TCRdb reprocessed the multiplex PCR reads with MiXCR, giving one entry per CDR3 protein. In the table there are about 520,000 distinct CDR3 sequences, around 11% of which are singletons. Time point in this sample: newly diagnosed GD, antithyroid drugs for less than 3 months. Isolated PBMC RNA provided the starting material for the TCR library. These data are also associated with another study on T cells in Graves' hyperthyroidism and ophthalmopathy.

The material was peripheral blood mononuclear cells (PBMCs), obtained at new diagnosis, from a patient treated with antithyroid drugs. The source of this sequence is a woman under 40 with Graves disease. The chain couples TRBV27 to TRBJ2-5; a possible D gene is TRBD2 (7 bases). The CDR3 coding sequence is TGTGCCAGCAGTTTATCAAGGGGGGGAGAGACCCAGTACTTC. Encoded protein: CASSLSRGGETQYF.